A selection of T cell receptor beta chains follows, all from one sample in a study of CD8 T cells in ankylosing spondylitis. TCRdb ran MiXCR on the 5' RACE reads and lists one entry per CDR3 protein. The sample carries tens of thousands of distinct CDR3 sequences, about 4% recorded once. The sequenced sample was blood, either unsorted or a sorted T cell fraction (not recorded which). The receptors shown here come from a female donor with ankylosing spondylitis or in good health (not recorded which). Each CDR3 is given with its conserved first and last residue. D genes are given only for firm matches. Not all rows give a size; the values are once, few, many and, for expanded clones, a class.

D,size,J,V,DNA,CDR3
.,.,TRBJ2-2,TRBV9,TGTGCCAGCAGCGTAGGACCTGGGGACACCGGGGAGCTGTTTTTT,CASSVGPGDTGELFF
.,many,TRBJ1-2,TRBV5-1,TGCGCCAGATTCCGACAGACTAACTATGGCTACACCTTC,CARFRQTNYGYTF
TRBD1,many,TRBJ2-7,TRBV9,TGTGCCAGCAGTCTCGGACAGGGCACCTCCTACGAGCAGTACTTC,CASSLGQGTSYEQYF
.,many,TRBJ2-3,TRBV9,TGTGCCAGCAGCGTATATCCGGGAGCGAGCACAGATACGCAGTATTTT,CASSVYPGASTDTQYF
.,many,TRBJ2-1,TRBV9,TGTGCCAGCAGCCCTCCTTCTCCATTCGGGCGCGATGAGCAGTTCTTC,CASSPPSPFGRDEQFF
.,medium-sized,TRBJ2-2,TRBV9,TGTGCCAGCAGCGTAACGGACAGTAACACCGGGGAGCTGTTTTTT,CASSVTDSNTGELFF
TRBD1,many,TRBJ1-2,TRBV9,TGTGCCAGCAGCCTACAGGGGGCGGGTGGCTACACCTTC,CASSLQGAGGYTF
.,many,TRBJ2-4,TRBV9,TGTGCCAGCAGCGTATCCGGGACCGGGAATGGCATTCAGTACTTC,CASSVSGTGNGIQYF
TRBD2,many,TRBJ2-1,TRBV9,TGTGCCAGCAGCGTACTAGCGGGGGGGCCCGGTGAGCAGTTCTTC,CASSVLAGGPGEQFF
.,many,TRBJ2-7,TRBV9,TGTGCCAGCAGCGTAGGTTTCGGGGCATCCTACGAGCAGTACTTC,CASSVGFGASYEQYF
TRBD2,many,TRBJ2-5,TRBV9,TGTGCCAGCAGCGTATCGATTAGCGGGGTGGATGAGACCCAGTACTTC,CASSVSISGVDETQYF
.,many,TRBJ1-3,TRBV9,TGTGCCAGCAGCGGGACGGGGGCATTCTCTGGAAACACCATATATTTT,CASSGTGAFSGNTIYF
.,many,TRBJ2-2,TRBV5-3,TGTGCCAGAAGCTGGCCTATTGGTGGCAGAAAAAAGAACACCGGGGAGCTGTTTTTT,CARSWPIGGRKKNTGELFF
.,many,TRBJ1-2,TRBV9,TGTGCCAGCAGCAGAGCGGAGGGACCGGACTATGGCTACACCTTC,CASSRAEGPDYGYTF
.,once,TRBJ2-7,TRBV9,TGTGCCAGCAGCGTAGAACCCGACAGCTACTACGAGCAGTACTTC,CASSVEPDSYYEQYF
TRBD2,many,TRBJ2-1,TRBV9,TGTGCCAGCAGCGTATTAGCGGGGGGGCATAATGAGCAGTTCTTC,CASSVLAGGHNEQFF
.,many,TRBJ1-1,TRBV9,TGTGCCAGCAGCCCCCGCCCAGGGGAGAACACTGAAGCTTTCTTT,CASSPRPGENTEAFF
.,many,TRBJ2-1,TRBV9,TGTGCCAGCAGCCCAAGCCTGGGCTTCCGTACCAATGAGCAGTTCTTC,CASSPSLGFRTNEQFF
.,medium-sized,TRBJ1-1,TRBV9,TGTGCCAGCAGTCTCTCGACCACAGCGCAAGCTTTCTTT,CASSLSTTAQAFF
.,many,TRBJ2-7,TRBV9,TGTGCCAGCAGCCCTCTTGACGCAGCCTATGAGCAGTACTTC,CASSPLDAAYEQYF
TRBD1,many,TRBJ2-5,TRBV9,TGTGCCAGCAGCGACAGGGGAAGGTTTCAAGAGACCCAGTACTTC,CASSDRGRFQETQYF
.,many,TRBJ1-1,TRBV9,TGTGCCAGCAGCGTAGACCGGCAGGATAAAGCTTTCTTT,CASSVDRQDKAFF